The rows below give T cell receptor beta chains drawn from one sample of a study of STAT5B mutations in CD4+ large granular lymphocyte leukemia. The table came from immunoSEQ multiplex PCR; TCRdb's copy has only in-frame clones and leaves some out. The table shows over a thousand clones, with around four fifths occurring only once. The sample comprised PBMCs. The receptors here all came from a man aged 65-85 years with CD4+ T-cell large granular lymphocyte leukemia. The CDR3 runs from the conserved cysteine through the conserved F or W.

V gene: TRBV11-2
CDR3 protein: CASSQDRLNEQFF

V gene: TRBV5-4
CDR3 protein: CASSPGLAGASYNEQFF

V gene: TRBV7-9
CDR3 protein: CASSLGDRPQETQYF

V gene: TRBV6-5
CDR3 protein: CASSFQGGSYGYTF

V gene: TRBV10-1
CDR3 protein: CASSEGLQETQYF

V gene: TRBV6-4
CDR3 protein: CASRGTSGRGEQYF

V gene: TRBV28
CDR3 protein: CASSFQGSEQYF

V gene: TRBV5-1
CDR3 protein: CASSGGSTETQYF

V gene: TRBV21-1
CDR3 protein: CASSKMGTGTSGTYEQYF

V gene: TRBV2
CDR3 protein: CASKAPPGGAETQYF

V gene: TRBV9
CDR3 protein: CASSVGSNRGGEQYF

V gene: TRBV7-9
CDR3 protein: CASRSDLPDTEAFF

V gene: TRBV7-2
CDR3 protein: CASSLRGNLNTEAFF

V gene: TRBV19
CDR3 protein: CASSMRDPSAQHF

V gene: TRBV5-1
CDR3 protein: CASSLESTRYGYTF

V gene: TRBV6-1
CDR3 protein: CASRGGVGETQYF

V gene: TRBV19
CDR3 protein: CASKRGEGVGTEAFF

V gene: TRBV5-1
CDR3 protein: CASSQQGSTEAFF

V gene: TRBV5-1
CDR3 protein: CASSPEPGLAGEQYF

V gene: TRBV7-3
CDR3 protein: CASSPSGTGRSGANVLTF

V gene: TRBV28
CDR3 protein: CASRGLGHANTEAFF

V gene: TRBV11-3
CDR3 protein: CASSLDTGLAGDTDTQYF

V gene: TRBV6-5
CDR3 protein: CASSYRTGGAEQYF

V gene: TRBV4-3
CDR3 protein: CASSQDSRAVVYTF

V gene: TRBV15
CDR3 protein: CATSRDLNYGYTF

V gene: TRBV5-1
CDR3 protein: CASSLEGGQFF

V gene: TRBV14
CDR3 protein: CASSQVTSAPRREQFF

V gene: TRBV28
CDR3 protein: CASGTQHEQFF

V gene: TRBV4-1
CDR3 protein: CASSPYSGGADTGELFF

V gene: TRBV7-8
CDR3 protein: CASSLVMGGHYGYTF

V gene: TRBV18
CDR3 protein: CASSPTQGNSPLHF

V gene: TRBV14
CDR3 protein: CASSQVRRQGSTEAFF

V gene: TRBV29-1
CDR3 protein: CSVMRSFEVLQYF

V gene: TRBV5-7
CDR3 protein: CASSLGAKNIQYF

V gene: TRBV5-6
CDR3 protein: CASSLRTVMNTEAFF

V gene: TRBV5-1
CDR3 protein: CASSPGTADIQYF

V gene: TRBV21-1
CDR3 protein: CASSRQVPNYGYTF

V gene: TRBV7-3
CDR3 protein: CASSFDPDNEAFF

V gene: TRBV9
CDR3 protein: CASSAQQGADSPLHF

V gene: TRBV6-8
CDR3 protein: CASSCLLRVFEETQYF

V gene: TRBV14
CDR3 protein: CASSQGLAGGRQFF

V gene: TRBV19
CDR3 protein: CASSMFGASGSGKGELFF

V gene: TRBV27
CDR3 protein: CASSAGTGGEAFF